A few counts support the clone carrying this TCR beta chain. Its antigen is unidentified. Trimming removed 5 bases from V and 13 bases from J, with 18 bases in between. In germline, CDR1 is MNHNS, CDR2 SASEGT. The CDR3 is made up of 14 amino acids. The data belong to a study of T cell repertoires in cytomegalovirus infection. Study overall: Recently identified HLA-C-restricted CMV epitopes were used, and well-studied HLA-B-restricted CMV epitopes were used as well.

MiXCR was run by TCRdb on the reads, yielding one entry per CDR3 protein. This sample has 700,000 to 850,000 distinct CDR3 sequences; 32% occur once, and the top ten carry around 12%. The V gene is TRBV6-1, the J gene TRBJ1-6, with D tentatively TRBD1 (6 bases). The material sequenced was cultured CD8+ T cells from PBMCs, taken from culture after CMV antigen stimulation. The clonotype comes from a human donor in good health (CMV status not recorded). Some clones in this sample may be carry-over from other donors' samples. Written as DNA, the CDR3 is TGTGCCAGCAGTCCCAACCCACAGGGTAGGCCCCTCCACTTT. It encodes CASSPNPQGRPLHF.